This is a list of T cell receptor beta chains from one sample in a study of T cell responses to AZD1222 COVID-19 vaccine. Sequenced by immunoSEQ multiplex PCR; TCRdb stores in-frame clones only, minus some. The table shows approximately 170,000 clones, with more than 80% occurring only once. The sequenced sample was peripheral blood, obtained on day 0 of AZD1222 vaccination. These receptors came from an adult in good health. Both conserved end residues are part of each CDR3. Each record gives: D gene, clone size, V gene, CDR3 length, J gene, CDR3 protein, CDR3 DNA. D genes are given only for firm matches. Not all rows give a size; the values are once, few, many and, for expanded clones, a class.

TRBD2,.,TRBV27,15,TRBJ2-1,CASTPSGGTYNEQFF,TGTGCCAGCACACCCTCGGGGGGAACCTACAATGAGCAGTTCTTC
.,.,TRBV6-5,15,TRBJ2-2,CASSYWTTNTGELFF,TGTGCCAGCAGTTACTGGACTACCAACACCGGGGAGCTGTTTTTT
.,.,TRBV7-9,16,TRBJ1-2,CASSLALGLFNYGYTF,TGTGCCAGCAGCTTAGCGCTCGGGCTGTTTAACTATGGCTACACCTTC
.,once,TRBV7-6,14,TRBJ2-7,CASSLAGGRGEQYF,TGTGCCAGCAGCTTAGCGGGGGGTCGCGGAGAGCAGTACTTC
TRBD1,.,TRBV27,17,TRBJ2-6,CASTRTGGATGANVLTF,TGTGCCAGCACCAGGACAGGGGGCGCGACTGGGGCCAACGTCCTGACTTTC
.,.,TRBV7-2,14,TRBJ2-5,CASSWGYNQETQYF,TGTGCCAGCAGCTGGGGGTACAACCAAGAGACCCAGTACTTC
.,.,TRBV25-1,16,TRBJ2-3,CASSGLGGAWQDTQYF,TGTGCCAGCAGTGGACTGGGGGGTGCCTGGCAGGATACGCAGTATTTT
TRBD1,.,TRBV5-4,17,TRBJ2-4,CASSGTGTGGRRDIQYF,TGTGCCAGCAGCGGGACCGGGACAGGGGGCAGGAGGGACATTCAGTACTTC
.,.,TRBV3-1/TRBV3-2,17,TRBJ2-3,CASSHLWEVPSTDTQYF,TGTGCCAGCAGCCATCTATGGGAGGTACCTAGCACAGATACGCAGTATTTT
.,.,TRBV5-5,14,TRBJ1-2,CASSLIQVNYGYTF,TGTGCCAGCAGCTTGATACAGGTTAACTATGGCTACACCTTC
.,.,TRBV14,13,TRBJ2-1,CASSQDVSDEQFF,TGTGCCAGCAGCCAAGATGTGTCAGATGAGCAGTTCTTC
.,.,TRBV4-1,14,TRBJ1-5,CASSQAIGVQPQHF,TGCGCCAGCAGCCAGGCCATCGGGGTTCAGCCCCAGCATTTT
.,.,TRBV18,14,TRBJ1-2,CASSPEGDNYGYTF,TGTGCCAGCTCACCGGAGGGGGATAACTATGGCTACACCTTC
.,.,TRBV4-1,14,TRBJ2-7,CASSPGTRGYEQYF,TGCGCCAGCAGCCCCGGGACCAGAGGCTACGAGCAGTACTTC
.,.,TRBV11-2,14,TRBJ1-2,CASSSIQGNYGYTF,TGTGCCAGCAGCTCCATCCAGGGGAACTATGGCTACACCTTC
.,.,TRBV24-1,15,TRBJ2-3,CATSDNLPWTDTQYF,TGTGCCACCAGTGATAACCTCCCATGGACAGATACGCAGTATTTT
TRBD1,.,TRBV5-1,18,TRBJ2-1,CASSLGGTGGPSYNEQFF,TGCGCCAGCAGCTTGGGTGGGACAGGGGGACCCTCCTACAATGAGCAGTTCTTC
TRBD1,.,TRBV7-8,15,TRBJ1-2,CASSADRIVKVGYTF,TGTGCCAGCAGCGCGGACAGGATCGTGAAAGTTGGCTACACCTTC
.,.,TRBV6-5,15,TRBJ2-1,CASRPIGTTYNEQFF,TGTGCCAGCAGGCCGATCGGGACAACTTACAATGAGCAGTTCTTC
.,.,TRBV4-1,16,TRBJ1-6,CASSRTSGSGNSPLHF,TGCGCCAGCAGCCGCACTAGCGGCTCGGGGAATTCACCCCTCCACTTT
TRBD2,.,TRBV2,15,TRBJ2-2,CASRWGRDSTGELFF,TGTGCCAGCAGGTGGGGGAGGGATAGCACCGGGGAGCTGTTTTTT
TRBD1,.,TRBV6-5,10,TRBJ1-2,CASGTGDHTF,TGTGCCAGTGGGACAGGGGACCACACCTTC
.,.,TRBV6-2/TRBV6-3,13,TRBJ2-7,CASSPGFPYEQYF,TGTGCCAGCAGCCCAGGATTTCCCTACGAGCAGTACTTC
.,.,TRBV10-3,15,TRBJ1-1,CAISQGFGMNTEAFF,TGTGCCATCAGCCAGGGGTTTGGTATGAACACTGAAGCTTTCTTT
TRBD1,.,TRBV29-1,12,TRBJ2-1,CSGGDSNNEQFF,TGCAGCGGAGGGGACAGCAACAATGAGCAGTTCTTC
.,.,TRBV7-3,14,TRBJ1-6,CASSSRGGDSPLHF,TGTGCCAGCAGCTCGAGAGGTGGCGATTCACCCCTCCACTTT
.,.,TRBV6-5,15,TRBJ2-6,CASSQGLGGANVLTF,TGTGCCAGCAGCCAAGGGCTTGGCGGGGCCAACGTCCTGACTTTC
.,.,TRBV5-6,15,TRBJ1-2,CASSQQRGRGDGYTF,TGTGCCAGCAGCCAGCAAAGGGGCAGGGGTGATGGCTACACCTTC
TRBD2,.,TRBV28,16,TRBJ2-2,CASSSRGVVRTGELFF,TGTGCCAGCAGTAGTCGGGGGGTGGTGCGCACCGGGGAGCTGTTTTTT
.,.,TRBV4-1,18,TRBJ2-7,CASSHEHKRDWPFYEQYF,TGCGCCAGCAGCCACGAACATAAGAGGGACTGGCCCTTTTACGAGCAGTACTTC
.,.,TRBV5-5,16,TRBJ1-4,CASRFRAGSPNEKLFF,TGTGCCAGCAGATTCCGTGCAGGGTCGCCTAATGAAAAACTGTTTTTT
.,.,TRBV14,14,TRBJ2-7,CASSQEYRRAEQYF,TGTGCCAGCAGCCAAGAGTACAGGCGGGCCGAGCAGTACTTC
.,.,TRBV5-5,13,TRBJ1-3,CASSLGPENTIYF,TGTGCCAGCAGCTTGGGGCCCGAGAACACCATATATTTT
.,.,TRBV29-1,13,TRBJ2-3,CSAAGTGTDTQYF,TGCAGCGCGGCAGGGACGGGCACAGATACGCAGTATTTT
.,.,TRBV29-1,14,TRBJ2-2,CSVDGGSNTGELFF,TGCAGCGTTGATGGAGGATCCAACACCGGGGAGCTGTTTTTT
TRBD2,.,TRBV3-1/TRBV3-2,17,TRBJ2-3,CASSRTSGGAWPDTQYF,TGTGCCAGCAGTAGGACTAGCGGGGGGGCCTGGCCAGATACGCAGTATTTT
TRBD2,.,TRBV4-2,15,TRBJ2-1,CASSRGLGGSYEQFF,TGTGCCAGCAGCCGGGGACTAGGAGGTTCCTATGAGCAGTTCTTC
TRBD2,.,TRBV2,15,TRBJ2-1,CASMGLAGAYNEQFF,TGTGCCAGCATGGGACTAGCGGGGGCCTACAATGAGCAGTTCTTC
.,.,TRBV5-1,18,TRBJ2-4,CASSSHMAGGPSKNIQYF,TGCGCCAGCAGCTCACACATGGCGGGCGGGCCTTCCAAAAACATTCAGTACTTC
TRBD1,.,TRBV6-5,15,TRBJ2-7,CASSYSLDRGLKQYF,TGTGCCAGCAGTTACTCACTGGACAGGGGGTTGAAGCAGTACTTC
.,.,TRBV24-1,17,TRBJ2-3,CATSDPNDYPEADTQYF,TGTGCCACCAGTGATCCTAACGACTACCCCGAGGCGGATACGCAGTATTTT
.,.,TRBV7-2,12,TRBJ2-3,CASSSRTDTQYF,TGTGCCAGCAGCTCCAGGACAGATACGCAGTATTTT
.,.,TRBV19,16,TRBJ2-7,CASSIGGGFSSYEQYF,TGTGCCAGTAGTATCGGGGGCGGGTTCAGCTCCTACGAGCAGTACTTC
.,once,TRBV24-1,17,TRBJ2-7,CATSDSGGRRNSYEQYF,TGTGCCACCAGTGATAGTGGAGGCAGGCGGAACTCCTACGAGCAGTACTTC
.,.,TRBV4-1,12,TRBJ2-3,CASSQVQDTQYF,TGCGCCAGCAGCCAAGTCCAAGATACGCAGTATTTT
.,once,TRBV7-6,16,TRBJ1-4,CASSLGTVATNEKLFF,TGTGCCAGCAGCTTAGGGACAGTTGCAACTAATGAAAAACTGTTTTTT
TRBD2,.,TRBV12-3/TRBV12-4,13,TRBJ2-7,CASSFGTTYEQYF,TGTGCCAGCAGTTTCGGGACTACCTACGAGCAGTACTTC
.,.,TRBV27,13,TRBJ2-7,CATGGGSSYEQYF,TGTGCCACCGGCGGTGGGAGCTCCTACGAGCAGTACTTC
.,few,TRBV6-2/TRBV6-3,14,TRBJ2-3,CASSYGGATDTQYF,TGTGCCAGCAGTTACGGGGGGGCCACAGATACGCAGTATTTT
TRBD1,once,TRBV5-1,13,TRBJ1-2,CASTATGGDGYTF,TGCGCCAGCACTGCTACAGGGGGCGATGGCTACACCTTC
.,few,TRBV7-8,13,TRBJ1-4,CASSLAAGEKLFF,TGTGCCAGCAGCTTGGCGGCAGGGGAAAAACTGTTTTTT